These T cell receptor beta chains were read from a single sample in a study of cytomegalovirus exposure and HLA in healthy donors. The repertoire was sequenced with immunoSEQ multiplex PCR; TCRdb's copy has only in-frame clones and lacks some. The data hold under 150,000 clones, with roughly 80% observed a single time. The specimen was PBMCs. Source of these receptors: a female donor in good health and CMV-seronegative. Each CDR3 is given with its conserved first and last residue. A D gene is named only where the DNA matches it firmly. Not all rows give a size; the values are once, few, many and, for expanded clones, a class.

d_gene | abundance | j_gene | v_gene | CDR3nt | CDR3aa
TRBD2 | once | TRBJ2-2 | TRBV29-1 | TGCAGCGCTGGGGGGGACACCGGGGAGCTGTTTTTT | CSAGGDTGELFF
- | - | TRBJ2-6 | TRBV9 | TGTGCCAGCAGCGCTAGGAGGTCTCGTGGGGCCAACGTCCTGACTTTC | CASSARRSRGANVLTF
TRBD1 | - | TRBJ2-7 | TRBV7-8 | TGTGCCAGCAGCTTAGAGGGGACAGCAAGCTACGAGCAGTACTTC | CASSLEGTASYEQYF
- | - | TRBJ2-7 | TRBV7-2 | TGTGCCAGCAGCCGCGAGGATGCCCACTCCTACGAGCAGTACTTC | CASSREDAHSYEQYF
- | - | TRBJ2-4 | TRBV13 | TGTGCCAGCAGCTTAGGCGACACGACAAACATTCAGTACTTC | CASSLGDTTNIQYF
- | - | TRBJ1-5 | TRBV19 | TGTGCCAGTAGTGGGCAGGCCGATCAGCCCCAGCATTTT | CASSGQADQPQHF
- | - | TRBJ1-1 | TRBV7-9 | TGTGCCAGCAGCCCTTCACGGACTGAAGCTTTCTTT | CASSPSRTEAFF
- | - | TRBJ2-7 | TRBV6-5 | TGTGCCAGCAGTCTAGACGGAATCCTACGCGAGCAGTACTTC | CASSLDGILREQYF
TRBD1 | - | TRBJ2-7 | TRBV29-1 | TGCAGCGTTCATGGGACAGGGAACGAGCAGTACTTC | CSVHGTGNEQYF
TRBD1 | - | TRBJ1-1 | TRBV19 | TGTGCCAGTAGTCCACAGGGGGCGAGAGACACTGAAGCTTTCTTT | CASSPQGARDTEAFF
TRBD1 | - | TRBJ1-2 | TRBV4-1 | TGCGCCAGCAGCCAAGGGGGGACAGGAAGGGTTTCTGGCTACACCTTC | CASSQGGTGRVSGYTF
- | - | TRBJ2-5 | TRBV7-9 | TGTGCCAGCAGCTTAGCTAGCGGCGCGGGAGAGACCCAGTACTTC | CASSLASGAGETQYF
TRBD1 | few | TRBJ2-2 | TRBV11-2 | TGTGCCAGCAGCTTTAGGCGGACAGGGGCCGGGGAGCTGTTTTTT | CASSFRRTGAGELFF
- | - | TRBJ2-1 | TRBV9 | TGTGCCAGCAGCGTAGAGTCGGGAGTATGGAATGAGCAGTTCTTC | CASSVESGVWNEQFF
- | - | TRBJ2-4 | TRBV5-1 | TGCGCCAGCAGTCCTGCGGACGGGGTGGCCAAAAACATTCAGTACTTC | CASSPADGVAKNIQYF
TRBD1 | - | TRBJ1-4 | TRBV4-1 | TGCGCCAGCAGCCAAGGCAGGGGGGCTAATGAAAAACTGTTTTTT | CASSQGRGANEKLFF
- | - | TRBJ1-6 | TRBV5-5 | TGTGCCAGCAGCTTGGGGGACACCTATAATTCACCCCTCCACTTT | CASSLGDTYNSPLHF
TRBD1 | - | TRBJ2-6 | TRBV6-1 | TGTGCCAGCAGTGAAGGACAGGGGGCCTTTTCTGGGGCCAACGTCCTGACTTTC | CASSEGQGAFSGANVLTF
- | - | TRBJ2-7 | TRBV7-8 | TGTGCCAGCAGCGTAGAGACGGGACACATCTACGAGCAGTACTTC | CASSVETGHIYEQYF
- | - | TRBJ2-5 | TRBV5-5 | TGTGCCAGCACCGCCCTTGGGGAGGAGACCCAGTACTTC | CASTALGEETQYF
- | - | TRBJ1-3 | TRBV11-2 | TGTGCCAGCAGCGGAGGCTCTGGAAACACCATATATTTT | CASSGGSGNTIYF
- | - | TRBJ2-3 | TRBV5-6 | TGTGCCTGCAGGGGGGGAGGCACAGATACGCAGTATTTT | CACRGGGTDTQYF
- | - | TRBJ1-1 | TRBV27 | TGTGCCAGCAGCCCTACTTTTTGGGACAAAATCGGGAACACTGAAGCTTTCTTT | CASSPTFWDKIGNTEAFF
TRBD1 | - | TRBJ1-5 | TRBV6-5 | TGTGCCAGCAGCTCGACAGGGTCGGGTGATCAGCCCCAGCATTTT | CASSSTGSGDQPQHF
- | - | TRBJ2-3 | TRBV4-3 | TGCGCCAGCAGCCAAGAGGCGTCTCCCAGGGATACGCAGTATTTT | CASSQEASPRDTQYF
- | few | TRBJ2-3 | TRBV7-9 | TGTGCCAGCAGCCGACTCTTAGATAGGGGAGATACGCAGTATTTT | CASSRLLDRGDTQYF
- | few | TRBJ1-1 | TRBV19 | TGTGCCAGTAGTATAGATCACGGGGGGGCAGTGAACACTGAAGCTTTCTTT | CASSIDHGGAVNTEAFF
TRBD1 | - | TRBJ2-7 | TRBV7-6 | TGTGCCAGCAGCTTAGCCGGGACAGGGATCTACGAGCAGTACTTC | CASSLAGTGIYEQYF
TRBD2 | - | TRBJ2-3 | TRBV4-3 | TGCGCCAGCAGCCAGACCGGGAGCGGGGGGGCAAGAGATACGCAGTATTTT | CASSQTGSGGARDTQYF
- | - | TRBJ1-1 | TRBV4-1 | TGCGCCAGCAGATACGTGGGGCCGTCAACTGAAGCTTTCTTT | CASRYVGPSTEAFF
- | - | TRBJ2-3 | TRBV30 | TGTGCCTGGAGTGTACAGGGCCCAGATACGCAGTATTTT | CAWSVQGPDTQYF
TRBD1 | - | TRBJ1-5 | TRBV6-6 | TGTGCCACCGATCTAACAGGGGCGTATCAGCCCCAGCATTTT | CATDLTGAYQPQHF
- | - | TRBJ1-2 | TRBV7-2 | TGTGCCAGCAGTCCGGAGGGGCTCTATGGCTACACCTTC | CASSPEGLYGYTF
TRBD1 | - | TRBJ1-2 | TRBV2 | TGTGCCAGCACTCGGGACAGGGCTTACTATGGCTACACCTTC | CASTRDRAYYGYTF
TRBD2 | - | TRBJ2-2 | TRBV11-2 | TGTGCCAGCAGGGGACTAGCCGGGACCGGGGAGCTGTTTTTT | CASRGLAGTGELFF
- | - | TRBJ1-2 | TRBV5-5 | TGTGCCAGCAGCCAAGATGGCGGCGGCTACACCTTC | CASSQDGGGYTF
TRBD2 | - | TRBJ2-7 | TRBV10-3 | TGTGCCATCAGTGAGCTAGCGGGAGTAGCGGAGCAGTACTTC | CAISELAGVAEQYF
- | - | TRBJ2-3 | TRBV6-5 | TGTGCCAGCAGTTACTCGGTACTCCTCACAGATACGCAGTATTTT | CASSYSVLLTDTQYF
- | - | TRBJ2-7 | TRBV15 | TGTGCCACCAGCAGGGCCCGGGACAGCGCGGGAGAGCAGTACTTC | CATSRARDSAGEQYF
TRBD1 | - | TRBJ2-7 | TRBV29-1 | TGCAGCGTTGAAGAGTTCGGGACAGCCACGTGGGAGCAGTACTTC | CSVEEFGTATWEQYF
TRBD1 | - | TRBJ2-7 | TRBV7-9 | TGTGCCAGCAGCCTACCGGACAGGGAAACCTACGAGCAGTACTTC | CASSLPDRETYEQYF
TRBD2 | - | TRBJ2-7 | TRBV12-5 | TGTGCTAGTGGGATCGGACTAGCGGGGCCCTACGAGCAGTACTTC | CASGIGLAGPYEQYF
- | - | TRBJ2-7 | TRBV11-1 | TGTGCCAGCAGCCTCCTCCGCGGTGTGGGTTTGGTCGAGCAGTACTTC | CASSLLRGVGLVEQYF
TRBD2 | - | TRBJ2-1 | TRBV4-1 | TGCGCCAGCAGCCAAGTGGCGGGGGGGAACAGTGAGCAGTTCTTC | CASSQVAGGNSEQFF
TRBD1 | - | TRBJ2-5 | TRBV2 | TGTGCCAGCAGTGGCCTGGGACAGGGGGCCGAAGAGACCCAGTACTTC | CASSGLGQGAEETQYF
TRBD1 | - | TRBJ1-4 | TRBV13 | TGTGCCAGCAGCTTGGGCCGGACAGGGGCCTATGAAAAACTGTTTTTT | CASSLGRTGAYEKLFF
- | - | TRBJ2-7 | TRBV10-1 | TGCGCCAGCAGTGAGGGAACAGGCAGTGGCTACGAGCAGTACTTC | CASSEGTGSGYEQYF
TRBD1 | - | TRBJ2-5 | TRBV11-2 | TGTGCCAGCAGCCTATGGACAGGGTGGGGAGAGACCCAGTACTTC | CASSLWTGWGETQYF
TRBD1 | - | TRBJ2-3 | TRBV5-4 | TGTGCCAGCAGCTATCGGACAGGGAGGAGCACAGATACGCAGTATTTT | CASSYRTGRSTDTQYF
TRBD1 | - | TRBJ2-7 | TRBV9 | TGTGCCAGCAGTTACCGACAGGGGACCGACTACGAGCAGTACTTC | CASSYRQGTDYEQYF
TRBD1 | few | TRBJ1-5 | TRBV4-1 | TGCGCCAGCAGCCCCGGCGACAGGGGCAATCAGCCCCAGCATTTT | CASSPGDRGNQPQHF
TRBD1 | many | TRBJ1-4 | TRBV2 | TGTGCCAGCAACTCGGACAGGGGACAAAAACTGTTTTTT | CASNSDRGQKLFF
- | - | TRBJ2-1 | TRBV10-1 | TGCGCCAGCAGTGATATGGCAGGGCCTTCCTACAATGAGCAGTTCTTC | CASSDMAGPSYNEQFF
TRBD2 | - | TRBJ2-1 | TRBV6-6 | TGTGCCAGCAGCCCCCGGACTAGCGGCTTCGGGGAGCAGTTCTTC | CASSPRTSGFGEQFF
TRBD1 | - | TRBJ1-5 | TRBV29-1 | TGCAGCGTAGGAGGGGACAGAATAAATCAGCCCCAGCATTTT | CSVGGDRINQPQHF
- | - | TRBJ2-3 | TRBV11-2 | TGTGCCAGCAGCCCTAGCCCCTTGGATACGCAGTATTTT | CASSPSPLDTQYF
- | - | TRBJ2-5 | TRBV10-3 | TGTGCCATCAGTGGGCAGCCTAGTGAGGAGACCCAGTACTTC | CAISGQPSEETQYF
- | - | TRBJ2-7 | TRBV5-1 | TGCGCCAGCAGCCCAGGACTGCTCTCCTACGAGCAGTACTTC | CASSPGLLSYEQYF